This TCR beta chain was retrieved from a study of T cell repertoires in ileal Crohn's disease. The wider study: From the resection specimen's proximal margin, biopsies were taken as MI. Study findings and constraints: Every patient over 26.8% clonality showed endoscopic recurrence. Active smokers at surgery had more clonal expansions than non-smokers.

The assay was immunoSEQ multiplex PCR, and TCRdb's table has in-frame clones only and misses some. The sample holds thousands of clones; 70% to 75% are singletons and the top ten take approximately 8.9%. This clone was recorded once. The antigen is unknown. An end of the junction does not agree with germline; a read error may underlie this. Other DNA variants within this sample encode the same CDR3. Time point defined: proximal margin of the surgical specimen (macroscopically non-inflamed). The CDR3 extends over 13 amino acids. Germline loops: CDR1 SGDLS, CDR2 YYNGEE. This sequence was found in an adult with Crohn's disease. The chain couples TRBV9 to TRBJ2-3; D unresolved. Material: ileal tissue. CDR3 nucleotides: TGTGCCAGCAGCGTAGGTGGCACCGATACGCAGTATTTT. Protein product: CASSVGGTDTQYF.